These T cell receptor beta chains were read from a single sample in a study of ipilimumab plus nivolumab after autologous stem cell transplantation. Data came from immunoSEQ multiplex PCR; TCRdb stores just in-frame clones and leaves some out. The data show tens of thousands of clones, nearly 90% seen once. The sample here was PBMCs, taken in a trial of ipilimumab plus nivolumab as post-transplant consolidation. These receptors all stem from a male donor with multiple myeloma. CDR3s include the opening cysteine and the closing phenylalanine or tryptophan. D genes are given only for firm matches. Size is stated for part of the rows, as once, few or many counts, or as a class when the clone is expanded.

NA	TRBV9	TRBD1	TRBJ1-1	TGTGCCAGCAGCCCCCAGGGGGCAAACACTGAAGCTTTCTTT	CASSPQGANTEAFF
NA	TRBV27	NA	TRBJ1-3	TGTGCCAGCAGTCCCCAAGCAGGGGTCTCTGGAAACACCATATATTTT	CASSPQAGVSGNTIYF
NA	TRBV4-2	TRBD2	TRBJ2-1	TGTGCCAGCAGCCAAGCGGAGCGCGGGGGTAATGAGCAGTTCTTC	CASSQAERGGNEQFF
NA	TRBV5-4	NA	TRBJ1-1	TGTGCCAGCAGCTTGGGGGGAATAGCGAACACTGAAGCTTTCTTT	CASSLGGIANTEAFF
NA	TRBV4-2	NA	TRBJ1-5	TGTGCCAGCAGCCCTATATCGTCGGGGAATCAGCCCCAGCATTTT	CASSPISSGNQPQHF
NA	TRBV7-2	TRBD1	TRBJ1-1	TGTGCCAGCAGCCTTTCGGGACAGGCGGCTGAAGCTTTCTTT	CASSLSGQAAEAFF
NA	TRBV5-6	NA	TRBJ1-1	TGTGCCAGCAGCTTTAAGGGATGGGCCACTGAAGCTTTCTTT	CASSFKGWATEAFF
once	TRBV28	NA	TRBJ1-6	TGTGCCAGCAGTTTCGTCGACGAGAAGGGGGATTCACCCCTCCACTTT	CASSFVDEKGDSPLHF
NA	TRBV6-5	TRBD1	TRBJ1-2	TGTGCCAGCAGAGACCAAGACAGGGGGCATGGCTACACCTTC	CASRDQDRGHGYTF
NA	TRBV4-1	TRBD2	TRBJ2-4	TGCGCCAGCAGCCAGAGGAGACTAGCGGACCCAAGGGGGGAAAACATTCAGTACTTC	CASSQRRLADPRGENIQYF
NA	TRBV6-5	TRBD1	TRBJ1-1	TGTGCCAGCAGTTACTCCCGGACAGGGAACACTGAAGCTTTCTTT	CASSYSRTGNTEAFF
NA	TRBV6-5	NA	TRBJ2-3	TGTGCCAGCAGCTCTCCCCTTAGCACAGATACGCAGTATTTT	CASSSPLSTDTQYF
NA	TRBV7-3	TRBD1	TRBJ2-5	TGTGCCACCTCCTTGACAGGGTGGGAGACCCAGTACTTC	CATSLTGWETQYF
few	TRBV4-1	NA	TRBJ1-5	TGCGCCAGCAGCCAAGATCAGGACACCAGCAATCAGCCCCAGCATTTT	CASSQDQDTSNQPQHF
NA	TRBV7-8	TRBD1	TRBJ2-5	TGTGCCAGCAGCTTTGACAGGGGCCAAGAGACCCAGTACTTC	CASSFDRGQETQYF
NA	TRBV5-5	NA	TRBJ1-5	TGTGCCAGCAGCTTGGCCACAGGACAGCCCCAGCATTTT	CASSLATGQPQHF
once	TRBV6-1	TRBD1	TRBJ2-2	TGTGCCAGCAGTGGGACAGGGGGCACCGGGGAGCTGTTTTTT	CASSGTGGTGELFF
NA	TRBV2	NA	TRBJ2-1	TGTGCCAGCCCGCCCGGGGACGGACTCTACAATGAGCAGTTCTTC	CASPPGDGLYNEQFF
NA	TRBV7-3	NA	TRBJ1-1	TGTGCCAGCAGCTTAAGAGGGGCGGGCGGCAGTGAAGCTTTCTTT	CASSLRGAGGSEAFF
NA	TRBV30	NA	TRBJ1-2	TGTGCCTGGAGTCATGCTAACTATGGCTACACCTTC	CAWSHANYGYTF
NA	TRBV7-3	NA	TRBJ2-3	TGTGCCAGCAGCCCGAGGGTTGGTACGCAGTATTTT	CASSPRVGTQYF
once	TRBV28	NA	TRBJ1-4	TGTGCCACGGCTATTGCAACTAATGAAAAACTGTTTTTT	CATAIATNEKLFF
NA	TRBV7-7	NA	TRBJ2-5	TGTGCCAGCAGCTTAATGAGGGACGGTGGGACCCAGTACTTC	CASSLMRDGGTQYF
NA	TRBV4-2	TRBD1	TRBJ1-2	TGTGCCAGCAGCCAAAATGGAGGGGACAGGTATTATGGCTACACCTTC	CASSQNGGDRYYGYTF
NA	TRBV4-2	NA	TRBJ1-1	TGTGCCAGCAGCCGCCAGGAGGGGCCGCTGAACACTGAAGCTTTCTTT	CASSRQEGPLNTEAFF
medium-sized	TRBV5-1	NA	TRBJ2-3	TGCGCCAGCAGCTGGGAGACTGGGGATACGCAGTATTTT	CASSWETGDTQYF
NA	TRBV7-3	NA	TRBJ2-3	TGTGCCAGCAGCTTAACAGGCACAGATACGCAGTATTTT	CASSLTGTDTQYF
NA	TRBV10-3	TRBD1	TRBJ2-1	TGTGCCATCAGTGAGAGGGGGCTGGAGCAGTTCTTC	CAISERGLEQFF
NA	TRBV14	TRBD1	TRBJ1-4	TGTGCCAGCAGCCCACTGACAGGGGGCAAAGAAAAACTGTTTTTT	CASSPLTGGKEKLFF
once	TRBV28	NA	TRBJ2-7	TGTGCCAGCAGTCCCCCGCGAGGCGAGCAGTACTTC	CASSPPRGEQYF
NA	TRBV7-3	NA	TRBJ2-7	TGTGCCAGCAGGCGAACAGGTACCTACGAGCAGTACTTC	CASRRTGTYEQYF
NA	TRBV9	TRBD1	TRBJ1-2	TGTGCCAGCAGCGTAAGGGACAGGGGGCCAAGCTACACCTTC	CASSVRDRGPSYTF